This T cell receptor (beta chain) appears in the sequencing data of a study of blood T cell repertoires in COVID-19. Study-level background: Sites in the United States, Italy and Spain provided acute and convalescent COVID-19 samples. T cells, B-cell-depleted T cells, or PBMCs provided the cDNA or gDNA that served as material.

The method was immunoSEQ multiplex PCR; TCRdb's version includes in-frame clones alone and lacks a portion of them. The sample shows 190,000 or so clones, around 89% of them seen only once. This CDR3 contains 16 residues. The germline CDR1 and CDR2 sequences are SGHTA and FQGNSA. V shed 5 bases and J shed 9 bases, with 25 bases lying between them. Input material: peripheral blood. The TCR sequence derives from a woman under 40 with acute or convalescent COVID-19. The chain recombines TRBV7-2 with TRBJ2-5, with D possibly matching TRBD1 (6 bases). CDR3 loop: CASSVEGVAWIVAQYF. As DNA, the CDR3 is TGTGCCAGCAGCGTTGAGGGGGTAGCGTGGATTGTGGCCCAGTACTTC.